Below are 16 T cell receptor beta chains sequenced from a single sample in a study of CD8+ T cells in alopecia areata. Indicated treatment: oral pan-JAK inhibitor, 5-10 mg twice daily. Once RNA had been extracted, it was reverse transcribed into cDNA to act as the sequencing template. The data were produced by immunoSEQ multiplex PCR, yet TCRdb's version contains in-frame clones alone and is incomplete. The repertoire consists of tens of thousands of clones, with 46% occurring once and the leading ten covering around 21%. This specimen was CD8+ T cells sorted from blood, taken at approximately week 36, from a patient treated with tofacitinib. The source is a human donor with alopecia areata.

This chain links TRBV4-2 with TRBJ2-7; 10 positions match TRBD2. J gave up 7 bases and V 0 bases, and 6 bases lay outside the gene matches. CDR3 length equals 15 residues. The germline gives CDR1 LGHNA, CDR2 YNFKEQ. CDR3 DNA: TGTGCCAGCAGCCAAGATAAGCGGGAGGGCCGGGAGCAGTACTTC. This encodes CASSQDKREGREQYF.

The chain couples TRBV27 to TRBJ2-7; weak D call: TRBD2 (6 bases). Per the germline V gene, CDR1 is MNHEY and CDR2 is SMNVEV (reference sequence). The germline V and J ends were trimmed by 3 bases and 2 bases, with 17 bases remaining between them. This CDR3 spans 16 amino acids. CDR3 amino acids: CASSLGAPREAYEQYF. Here the CDR3 DNA reads TGTGCCAGCAGTTTGGGTGCCCCGAGGGAGGCCTACGAGCAGTACTTC.

This chain links TRBV4-1 with TRBJ1-1; 7 bases are shared with TRBD1. The V gene end was trimmed by 1 base and the J gene end by 4 bases; junction bases not matched to a gene: 6. This CDR3 comprises 15 residues. In germline, CDR1 is MGHRA, CDR2 YSYEKL. The CDR3 loop is CASSQGDRAVTEAFF. CDR3 sequence (DNA): TGCGCCAGCAGCCAAGGGGACAGAGCAGTCACTGAAGCTTTCTTT.

The rearrangement joins TRBV15 to TRBJ2-3; D is unresolved. The CDR3 spans 16 residues. The germline gives CDR1 LNHNV, CDR2 YYDKDF (reference sequence). V was pared by 3 bases and J by 2 bases, with 15 bases between. The CDR3 loop reads CATSSAAISFTDTQYF. The CDR3 region has the DNA TGTGCCACCAGCAGCGCGGCTATCAGTTTCACAGATACGCAGTATTTT.

The V call is TRBV4-1, the J call TRBJ1-5, with D tentatively TRBD1 (6 bases). The CDR3 extends over 16 amino acids. Deletions cut 2 bases from V and 0 bases from J, with 11 bases between. From germline, CDR1 is MGHRA and CDR2 YSYEKL. The CDR3 sequence: CASSQRGHPSNQPQHF. CDR3 nucleotides: TGCGCCAGCAGCCAACGGGGACACCCTAGCAATCAGCCCCAGCATTTT.

This clone showed up just a few times. J is TRBJ2-1 and V is TRBV4-2, with D tentatively TRBD1 (5 bases). CDR1 and CDR2 (germline): LGHNA, YNFKEQ. The CDR3 extends over 14 amino acids. Trimming took off 4 bases at V and 8 bases at J, with 15 bases between the two ends. In nucleotides, the CDR3 is TGTGCCAGCAGCCCTCTTAATGGCAGGGATGAGCAGTTCTTC. This codes for CASSPLNGRDEQFF.

In this sample, this clone turned up a few times. V usage is TRBV29-1 and J usage is TRBJ1-2; unclear D gene. Between the trimmed V and J ends, which lost 5 bases and 2 bases, there was a span of 6 bases. CDR1 and CDR2 from the germline V gene are SQVTM and ANQGSEA. The CDR3 covers 11 residues. In DNA, the CDR3 is TGCAGCGTTAACGCGAACTATGGCTACACCTTC. Translation: CSVNANYGYTF.

This CDR3 is CASSELWGREQYF. CDR3 DNA sequence: TGTGCCAGCAGTGAATTGTGGGGCCGGGAGCAGTACTTC. The chain carries TRBV2 and TRBJ2-7; D may be TRBD1 (5 bases). Germline CDR1 and CDR2: SNHLY and FYNNEI. CDR3 length equals 13 residues. Trimming cost V 2 bases and J 7 bases, with 12 bases left between them.

Only a few counts were recorded for this clone. CDR3 loop: CASSFIGPSYEQYF. CDR3 nucleotide sequence: TGCGCCAGCAGCTTCATAGGACCCTCCTACGAGCAGTACTTC. This chain connects TRBV5-1 to TRBJ2-7; no clear D gene. Germline lookup yields CDR1 SGHRS and CDR2 YFSETQ. V gave up 2 bases and J gave up 0 bases, with 9 bases separating them. The CDR3 loop spans 14 amino acids.

This clone has a handful of counts. This sequence joins TRBV30 and TRBJ2-3, with D possibly matching TRBD2 (6 bases). CDR1 GTSNPN and CDR2 SVGIG come from the germline V gene (reference sequence). This CDR3 is built from 12 residues. Trimming took 0 bases from V and 8 from J, leaving 9 bases between them. This CDR3 reads CAWSVTSSTQYF. The CDR3 bases are TGTGCCTGGAGTGTAACTAGCTCTACGCAGTATTTT.

This clone came up a few times. The genes are TRBV29-1 and TRBJ2-7; perhaps TRBD2 as D (6 bases). In germline, CDR1 is SQVTM, CDR2 ANQGSEA. This CDR3 spans 13 amino acids. The germline V and J ends were trimmed by 7 bases and 0 bases, with 13 bases remaining between them. In nucleotides, the CDR3 is TGCAGCGCTCGGGGACTGGACTCCTACGAGCAGTACTTC. This sequence encodes CSARGLDSYEQYF.

The rearrangement links TRBV28 to TRBJ2-3; D is undetermined. Germline values: CDR1 MDHEN, CDR2 SYDVKM. V gave up 6 bases and J gave up 6 bases, with 22 bases separating them. The CDR3 is 16 amino acids. The CDR3 region has the DNA TGTGCCAGCAGCCGCAATTTCCCCGAGGACGCGGATACGCAGTATTTT. It encodes CASSRNFPEDADTQYF.

The CDR3: CASSLAGPHKDTQYF. The CDR3 nucleotides are TGCGCCAGCAGCTTGGCCGGGCCCCACAAGGATACGCAGTATTTT. This rearrangement joins TRBV5-1 to TRBJ2-3, with D hard to call. Trimming took 0 bases from V and 6 from J, leaving 14 bases between them. There are 15 residues in the CDR3. Germline CDR1 reads SGHRS; CDR2 reads YFSETQ.

The gene calls are TRBV18 and TRBJ2-1, with D tentatively TRBD2 (5 bases). Germline values: CDR1 KGHSH, CDR2 LQKENI. Trimming removed 2 bases at V and 8 bases at J, with 10 bases between. The CDR3 extends over 13 amino acids. The CDR3 DNA reads TGTGCCAGCTCACCATTCGAGGGAGATGAGCAGTTCTTC. Translated: CASSPFEGDEQFF. Together with reference TRBV18 and TRBJ2-1, the CDR3 gives the full variable domain: NAGVMQNPRHLVRRRGQEARLRCSPMKGHSHVYWYRQLPEEGLKFMVYLQKENIIDESGMPKERFSAEFPKEGPSILRIQQVVRGDSAAYFCASSPFEGDEQFFGPGTRLTVL.

The rearrangement joins TRBV29-1 to TRBJ2-1, with D perhaps matching TRBD2 (5 bases). Trimming removed 4 bases from V and 0 bases from J, with 10 bases in between. CDR1 and CDR2 (germline): SQVTM, ANQGSEA. This CDR3 has 14 amino acids. The CDR3 nucleotides read TGCAGCGTTGTGGGCGGGCCCTCCTACAATGAGCAGTTCTTC. Amino acid sequence: CSVVGGPSYNEQFF.

V usage is TRBV28 and J usage is TRBJ1-4; no reliable D call. Germline loops: CDR1 MDHEN, CDR2 SYDVKM. Trimming took off 4 bases at V and 8 bases at J, with 5 bases between the two ends. The CDR3 totals 11 residues. CDR3 sequence: CASSSWEKLFF. Written as DNA, the CDR3 is TGTGCCAGCAGTTCGTGGGAAAAACTGTTTTTT. Based on the CDR3 plus reference TRBV28 and TRBJ1-4, the full variable domain is DVKVTQSSRYLVKRTGEKVFLECVQDMDHENMFWYRQDPGLGLRLIYFSYDVKMKEKGDIPEGYSVSREKKERFSLILESASTNQTSMYLCASSSWEKLFFGSGTQLSVL.